One sample yielded the 25 T cell receptor beta chains listed below, sequenced in a study of blood T cells in healthy people across ages. With a J-beta primer mix and a sample-barcoded 5' primer, a second PCR ran about 7 to 12 cycles. One entry per CDR3 protein results from TCRdb running MiXCR on the 5' RACE reads. The sample lists about 780,000 distinct CDR3 sequences; 35% to 60% were seen once. What was sequenced was blood. The receptors shown here come from an elderly man in good health.

This chain joins TRBV7-2 and TRBJ2-4, with D unresolved. Matching the DNA end better, TRBJ2-7 makes the J call doubtful. The CDR3 is made up of 12 amino acids. Germline V gene lookup returns CDR1 SGHTA and CDR2 FQGNSA. CDR3 in DNA: TGTGCCAGCAGCTTCCTTGACCACGAGCAGTACTTC. Translating gives CASSFLDHEQYF.

V gene TRBV6-1 combines with J gene TRBJ2-3; 8 bases are a match to TRBD2. From germline, CDR1 is MNHNS and CDR2 SASEGT. The CDR3 runs to 13 residues. V lost 6 bases and J lost 6; bases outside the gene matches: 5. The CDR3 nucleotides read TGTGCCAGCAGCGGGACTAGGGGGGATACGCAGTATTTT. This codes for CASSGTRGDTQYF.

The table lists this clonotype with many counts. This sequence may be a read error, since a much larger clone differs from it by one base. This chain connects TRBV7-2 to TRBJ2-7, with 7 bases identical to TRBD2. Germline loops: CDR1 SGHTA, CDR2 FQGNSA. V dropped 1 base and J dropped 0; count of bases not matched to a gene: 0. This CDR3 contains 14 residues. Written as DNA, the CDR3 is TGTGCCAGCAGCTTAGGGGACTACTCCTACGAGCAGTACTTC. This gives the protein CASSLGDYSYEQYF.

The chain combines TRBV14 with TRBJ2-5; 7 nucleotides agree with TRBD2. The J call may not be correct, given that the DNA end is closer to TRBJ2-1. The germline CDR1 and CDR2 sequences are SGHDN and FVKESK. This CDR3 has 11 residues. DNA for the CDR3: TGTGCCAGCAGCCAGGGAGGGACCCAGTTCTTC. It codes for CASSQGGTQFF.

This clonotype appeared a single time. V is TRBV6-2 or TRBV6-3 and J is TRBJ1-6; no clear D gene. The ends were cut back, 5 bases at V and 12 bases at J, with 14 bases in the middle. Germline V gives CDR1 MNHEY, CDR2 SVGEGT. The CDR3 consists of 13 residues. The CDR3 protein is CASSRGPGLPLHF. CDR3 DNA sequence: TGTGCCAGCAGTAGAGGGCCAGGATTACCCCTCCACTTT.

The CDR3 is CASSLDWTSGGETQYF. Written as DNA, the CDR3 is TGTGCCAGCAGCTTAGATTGGACTAGCGGGGGAGAGACCCAGTACTTC. This sequence joins TRBV11-2 and TRBJ2-5, with TRBD2 matching over 13 bases. Losses at the gene ends were 0 bases for V and 4 bases for J; bases not matched to a gene: 2. The CDR3 spans 16 residues. Germline V gene lookup returns CDR1 SGHAT and CDR2 FQNNGV.

The chain couples TRBV30 to TRBJ1-5; tentative D call: TRBD1 (5 bases). Germline values: CDR1 GTSNPN, CDR2 SVGIG (reference sequence). Trimming removed 4 bases at V and 6 bases at J, with 16 bases between. This CDR3 has 14 amino acids. The CDR3 protein is CAWKGAVDGQPQHF. In DNA form, the CDR3 reads TGTGCCTGGAAAGGGGCGGTTGATGGTCAGCCCCAGCATTTT.

The J gene is TRBJ1-4, the V gene TRBV3-1; TRBD1 matches 10 bases. Per germline, CDR1 LGHDT and CDR2 YNNKEL (reference sequence). This CDR3 has 15 residues. The junction had 8 bases not matched to a gene; V was cut back by 5 bases and J by 8 bases. The CDR3 DNA sequence: TGTGCCAGCAGCACGACAGGGGGCTCGGGGGAAAAACTGTTTTTT. Encoded protein: CASSTTGGSGEKLFF.

This chain connects TRBV7-8 to TRBJ2-7, with D possibly being TRBD1 (5 bases). Germline CDR1 is SGHVS and CDR2 is FQNEAQ. Trimming pared 0 bases from V and 4 bases from J, leaving 10 bases between. The CDR3 extends over 14 amino acids. CDR3 nucleotides: TGTGCCAGCAGCTTAGCGGATCAGGGATACGAGCAGTACTTC. This gives the protein CASSLADQGYEQYF.

The chain is built from TRBV29-1 and TRBJ2-7; TRBD2 agrees at 10 bases. Looked up from germline, CDR1 is SQVTM and CDR2 is ANQGSEA. J was trimmed by 3 bases and V by 6 bases; bases with no gene match: 8. This CDR3 spans 14 amino acids. CDR3 residues: CSVGASGSYYEQYF. The CDR3 region has the DNA TGCAGCGTAGGGGCTAGCGGGAGTTACTACGAGCAGTACTTC.

CDR3 nucleotides: TGTGCCAGCATCGATACAGGCATTCCCTTCGGTGGCTACACCTTC. Protein sequence: CASIDTGIPFGGYTF. The rearrangement joins TRBV28 to TRBJ1-2; possible D gene TRBD1, 5 bases. In germline, CDR1 is MDHEN, CDR2 SYDVKM. This CDR3 has 15 amino acids. Trimming took 7 bases from V and 7 from J, leaving 22 bases between them.

The chain links TRBV10-3 to TRBJ2-1; D uncertain. Deletions cut 6 bases from V and 6 bases from J, with 9 bases between. The CDR3 has 12 amino acids. Germline CDR1 and CDR2: ENHRY and SYGVKD. CDR3 nucleotides: TGTGCCATCAGGGAAGCTGGCAATGAGCAGTTCTTC. Residues: CAIREAGNEQFF.

This clonotype was counted a few times. The chain couples TRBV27 to TRBJ2-5, with a possible D match to TRBD2 (6 bases). The CDR3 sequence is 13 residues long. V was trimmed by 7 bases and J by 9 bases, leaving 18 bases between them. Per germline, CDR1 MNHEY and CDR2 SMNVEV (reference sequence). The CDR3 coding sequence is TGTGCCAGCACCCCAGGCTCCGGGACTCCCCAGTACTTC. As protein: CASTPGSGTPQYF.

In this sample, this clonotype turned up once. This rearrangement joins TRBV20-1 to TRBJ2-2, with no clear D. The CDR3 loop spans 14 amino acids. V was shortened by 3 bases and J by 0 bases, with 8 bases between the two germline ends. Germline V CDR1 and CDR2: DFQATT, SNEGSKA (reference sequence). CDR3 DNA sequence: TGCAGTGCTAGTTTTAGGGCGAACACCGGGGAGCTGTTTTTT. It specifies CSASFRANTGELFF.

The V call is TRBV5-1, the J call TRBJ2-7; 8 positions match TRBD2. The CDR3 runs to 16 residues. The ends lost 1 base at V and 0 bases at J; junction bases unmatched: 6. Germline values: CDR1 SGHRS, CDR2 YFSETQ. CDR3 region: CASSLSRRGDSYEQYF. The CDR3 coding sequence is TGCGCCAGCAGCTTGAGCAGGCGGGGGGACTCCTACGAGCAGTACTTC.

This clonotype was recorded once. The chain carries TRBV12-3 or TRBV12-4 and TRBJ2-7, with D possibly TRBD1 on 6 matching bases. Trimming stripped 1 base from V and 1 base from J, with 11 bases between. The CDR3 is 15 amino acids. The CDR3 reads CASSLGGGESYEQYF. The CDR3 DNA follows: TGTGCCAGCAGTTTAGGAGGGGGTGAATCCTACGAGCAGTACTTC.

The gene calls are TRBV28 and TRBJ2-5, with D maybe TRBD1 (5 bases). V gave up 1 base and J gave up 4 bases, with 13 bases separating them. Germline V gene data show CDR1 as MDHEN and CDR2 as SYDVKM. The CDR3 has 15 amino acids. CDR3 nucleotide sequence: TGTGCCAGCAGTTTATCAGGGATCCAGTTAGAGACCCAGTACTTC. Its protein is CASSLSGIQLETQYF.

The CDR3 coding sequence is TGTGCCAGCAGCTTACCGCTGGGAGGGGCAGATACGCAGTATTTT. This gives the protein CASSLPLGGADTQYF. The rearrangement joins TRBV7-2 to TRBJ2-3; 7 nucleotides match TRBD2. CDR1 and CDR2 from the germline V gene are SGHTA and FQGNSA. V lost 2 bases, J lost 4 bases, and 6 bases stayed unmatched. The CDR3 length is 15 residues.

This clonotype showed up just once. This chain uses TRBV30 with TRBJ2-2, with 9 positions matching TRBD1. Germline values: CDR1 GTSNPN, CDR2 SVGIG (reference sequence). Unmatched junction bases numbered 4, after V lost 4 bases and J lost 4 bases. The CDR3 contains 14 residues. CDR3 nucleotides: TGTGCCTGGAACCGGGACAGGGTCACCGGGGAGCTGTTTTTT. It translates to CAWNRDRVTGELFF.

This clonotype has a handful of counts. One end of the junction is discordant with germline, which a read error may explain. The chain joins TRBV27 to TRBJ2-7, with a tentative D call TRBD1 (6 bases). Germline CDR1 is MNHEY and CDR2 is SMNVEV (reference sequence). This CDR3 has 15 amino acids. CDR3 nucleotides: TGTGCCAGCAGATTATGGTCAGGGGCTCCTAACGAGCAGTACTTC. Amino acids: CASRLWSGAPNEQYF.

This CDR3 is CASRTGIGNLGEQYF. CDR3 in DNA: TGTGCCAGCAGAACCGGGATAGGGAATTTGGGCGAGCAGTACTTC. The chain has TRBV28 and TRBJ2-5, with a weak D call TRBD2 (5 bases). The better agreement between TRBJ2-7 and the DNA end casts doubt on the J call. The CDR3 consists of 15 residues. The germline gives CDR1 MDHEN, CDR2 SYDVKM.

Only a few counts were recorded for this clonotype. This sequence joins TRBV6-2 or TRBV6-3 and TRBJ2-3, with unresolved D. V was shortened by 4 bases and J by 0 bases, with 11 bases between the two germline ends. This CDR3 spans 15 amino acids. Germline CDR1 MNHEY, CDR2 SVGEGT. CDR3 protein: CASSLAIISTDTQYF. CDR3 in DNA: TGTGCCAGCAGTTTAGCTATAATCAGCACAGATACGCAGTATTTT.

The rearrangement joins TRBV12-3 or TRBV12-4 to TRBJ2-5; D may match TRBD1 or TRBD2 (6 bases each). V was pared by 8 bases and J by 5 bases, with 21 bases between. This CDR3 is built from 15 residues. DNA of the CDR3: TGTGCCAGCTCCTATGTCCGGGGGCGATGGGAGACCCAGTACTTC. Its translation is CASSYVRGRWETQYF.

The rearrangement links TRBV6-6 to TRBJ1-2, with D unresolved. The V end lost 6 bases, the J end lost 6 bases, and 14 bases lay between the germline ends. CDR3 length: 13 residues. CDR1 and CDR2 (germline): MNHNY, SVGAGI (reference sequence). CDR3: CASSPGSFDGYTF. The CDR3 DNA reads as TGTGCCAGCAGCCCCGGGAGTTTCGATGGCTACACCTTC.

The chain uses TRBV29-1 and TRBJ2-7, with 12 bases aligning to TRBD2. The CDR3 has 15 residues. The germline CDR1 and CDR2 sequences are SQVTM and ANQGSEA. The V gene end was trimmed by 4 bases and the J gene end by 6 bases; junction bases not matched to a gene: 10. DNA of the CDR3: TGCAGCGTTGTGTTCCGACTAGCGGGAGAGGGCGAGCAGTACTTC. Translating it yields CSVVFRLAGEGEQYF.